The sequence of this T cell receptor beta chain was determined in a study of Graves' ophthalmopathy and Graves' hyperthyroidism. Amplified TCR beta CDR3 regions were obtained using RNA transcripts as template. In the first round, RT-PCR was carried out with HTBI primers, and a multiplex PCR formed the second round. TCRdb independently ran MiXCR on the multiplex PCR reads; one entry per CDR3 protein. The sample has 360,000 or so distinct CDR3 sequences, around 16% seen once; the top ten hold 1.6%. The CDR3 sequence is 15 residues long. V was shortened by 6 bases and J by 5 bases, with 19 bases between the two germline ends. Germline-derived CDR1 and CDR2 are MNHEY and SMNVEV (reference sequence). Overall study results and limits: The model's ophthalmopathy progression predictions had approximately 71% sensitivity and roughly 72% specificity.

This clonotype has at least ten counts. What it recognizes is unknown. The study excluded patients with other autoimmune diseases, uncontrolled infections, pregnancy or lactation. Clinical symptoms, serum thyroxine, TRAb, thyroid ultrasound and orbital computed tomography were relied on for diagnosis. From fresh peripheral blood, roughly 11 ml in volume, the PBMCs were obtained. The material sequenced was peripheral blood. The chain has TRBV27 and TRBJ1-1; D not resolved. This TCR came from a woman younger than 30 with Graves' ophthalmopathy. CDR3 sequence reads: CASSLSGRWRTEAFF. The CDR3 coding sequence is TGTGCCAGCAGCCTATCGGGAAGATGGAGGACTGAAGCTTTCTTT.